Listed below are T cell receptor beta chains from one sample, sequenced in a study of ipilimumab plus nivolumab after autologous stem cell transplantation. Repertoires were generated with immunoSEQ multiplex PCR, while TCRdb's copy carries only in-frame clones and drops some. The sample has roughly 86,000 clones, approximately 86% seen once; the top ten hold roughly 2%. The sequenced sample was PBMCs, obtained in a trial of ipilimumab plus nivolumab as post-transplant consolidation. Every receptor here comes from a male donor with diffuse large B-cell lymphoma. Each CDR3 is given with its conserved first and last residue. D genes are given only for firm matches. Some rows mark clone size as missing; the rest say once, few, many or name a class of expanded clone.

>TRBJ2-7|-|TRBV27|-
TGTGCCAGCAGTTCCACGGGACGGCACTCCTACGAGCAGTACTTC
CASSSTGRHSYEQYF
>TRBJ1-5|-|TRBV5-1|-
TGCGCCAGCAGCCTTGGGAGCAATCAGCCCCAGCATTTT
CASSLGSNQPQHF
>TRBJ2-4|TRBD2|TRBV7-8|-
TGTGCCAGCACGAGCGGGGGCGAAGGCAAAAACATTCAGTACTTC
CASTSGGEGKNIQYF
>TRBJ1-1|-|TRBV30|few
TGTGCCTGGAGTCCCGGGAAGGGGGGCGTCGAAGCTTTCTTT
CAWSPGKGGVEAFF
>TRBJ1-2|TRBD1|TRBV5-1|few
TGCGCCAGCAGCTTGGGACAGGGGGCTTTTAACTATGGCTACACCTTC
CASSLGQGAFNYGYTF
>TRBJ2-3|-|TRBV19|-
TGTGCCAGTAGTATGCCGGGGGTTAGCACAGATACGCAGTATTTT
CASSMPGVSTDTQYF
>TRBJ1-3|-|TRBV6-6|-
TGTGCCAGCAGTCAGGGTTACTCTGGAAACACCATATATTTT
CASSQGYSGNTIYF
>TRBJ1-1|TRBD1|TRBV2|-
TGTGCCAGCAGAGGGGGGACAGGGGTCGCTGAAGCTTTCTTT
CASRGGTGVAEAFF
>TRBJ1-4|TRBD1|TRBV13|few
TGTGCCAGCAGCCGCAGGACAGGGGCAATAGAAAAACTGTTTTTT
CASSRRTGAIEKLFF
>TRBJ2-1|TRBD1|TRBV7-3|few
TGTGCCAGCAGCTTAACAGGGGGCGCTAACAATGAGCAGTTCTTC
CASSLTGGANNEQFF
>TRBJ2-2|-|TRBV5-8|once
TGTGCCAGCAGCCCCGGACAGAGCACCGGGGAGCTGTTTTTT
CASSPGQSTGELFF
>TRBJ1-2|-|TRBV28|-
TGTGCCAGCAGTTTGCCACAAAATTTGGGCTACACCTTC
CASSLPQNLGYTF
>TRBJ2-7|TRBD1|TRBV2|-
TGTGCCAGCAGTGAAGCGCTTACAGGGGGGTTGGGGAACTCCTACGAGCAGTACTTC
CASSEALTGGLGNSYEQYF
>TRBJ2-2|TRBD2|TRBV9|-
TGTGCCAGCAGCGCCTTAGCGGGGATCGGGGAGCTGTTTTTT
CASSALAGIGELFF
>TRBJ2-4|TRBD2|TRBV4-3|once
TGCGCCAGCAGCCAAGATAACCACCAGCGGGGCATTCAGTACTTC
CASSQDNHQRGIQYF
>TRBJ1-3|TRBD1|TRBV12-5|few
TGTGCTAGTGGTTTGGTAGGGGGCAGGACTGGAAACACCATATATTTT
CASGLVGGRTGNTIYF
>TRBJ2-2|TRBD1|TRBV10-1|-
TGCGCCAGCAGTGGACAGGGGGCTTACACCGGGGAGCTGTTTTTT
CASSGQGAYTGELFF
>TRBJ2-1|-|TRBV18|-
TGTGCCAGCTCACTACAGGTTAGCTCCTACAATGAGCAGTTCTTC
CASSLQVSSYNEQFF
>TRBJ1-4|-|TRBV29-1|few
TGCAGCGTTCGTTCCACGGATGAAAAACTGTTTTTT
CSVRSTDEKLFF
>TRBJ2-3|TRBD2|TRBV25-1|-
TGTGCCAGCAGTGAGGCGGGGGGGGAAGATACGCAGTATTTT
CASSEAGGEDTQYF
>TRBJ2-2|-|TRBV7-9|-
TGTGCCAGCAGCTTCGGCAGCTATACAACCGGGGAGCTGTTTTTT
CASSFGSYTTGELFF
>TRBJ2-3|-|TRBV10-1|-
TGCGCCAGCAGTGGACAGGAGAACACAGATACGCAGTATTTT
CASSGQENTDTQYF
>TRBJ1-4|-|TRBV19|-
TGTGCCAGTAGTAACAGGGCTGAAAAACTGTTTTTT
CASSNRAEKLFF
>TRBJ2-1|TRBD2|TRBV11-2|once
TGTGCCAGCAGCTTGGGTCTAGCGGGGTACAATGAGCAGTTCTTC
CASSLGLAGYNEQFF
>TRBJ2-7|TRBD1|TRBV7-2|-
TGTGCCAGCAGCGGCCGGGACAGGGGGCGGTACGAGCAGTACTTC
CASSGRDRGRYEQYF
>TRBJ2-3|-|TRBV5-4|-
TGTGCCAGCAGCCCCGCCTCAGCGGATACGCAGTATTTT
CASSPASADTQYF
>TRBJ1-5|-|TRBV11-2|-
TGTGCCAGCAGCTTTGGGGGGGAACAGCCCCAGCATTTT
CASSFGGEQPQHF
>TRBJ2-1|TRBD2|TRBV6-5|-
TGTGCCAGCAGTTACTCCGGGACTAGCGGTATCAATGAGCAGTTCTTC
CASSYSGTSGINEQFF
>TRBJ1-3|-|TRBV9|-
TGTGCCAGCAGCGTAGTTAGCGGGCTCCCAAACTCTGGAAACACCATATATTTT
CASSVVSGLPNSGNTIYF
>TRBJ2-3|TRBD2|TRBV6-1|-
TGTGCCAGCAGACTAGCGGGGAACACAGATACGCAGTATTTT
CASRLAGNTDTQYF
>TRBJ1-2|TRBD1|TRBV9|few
TGTGCCAGCAGCGTAGGCGGGGACAGGTCATCCTACACCTTC
CASSVGGDRSSYTF
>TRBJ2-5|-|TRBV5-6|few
TGTGCCAGCAGCTTGGCCGGAGTGAGGACCCAGTACTTC
CASSLAGVRTQYF